The 3 T cell receptor beta chains below all came from one sample that was sequenced in a study of cytomegalovirus exposure and HLA in healthy donors. The PCR had 60 Vbeta and 13 Jbeta primers. The table came from immunoSEQ multiplex PCR; TCRdb's copy has only in-frame clones and leaves some out. The table includes approximately 200,000 clones, roughly 80% detected once. Source material: PBMCs. Source of these receptors: a woman between 50 and 59 years old in good health and CMV-seropositive.

This rearrangement joins TRBV7-2 to TRBJ2-2; D may be TRBD1 (6 bases). V lost 8 bases and J lost 1, with 11 bases in between. This CDR3 spans 14 amino acids. Germline V gene sequence: CDR1 SGHTA, CDR2 FQGNSA. The CDR3 sequence is CASGEQGNTGELFF. CDR3 nucleotides: TGTGCCAGCGGAGAACAGGGGAACACCGGGGAGCTGTTTTTT.

This chain connects TRBV27 to TRBJ2-5; maybe TRBD2 (6 bases). V lost 8 bases and J 4 bases, leaving 11 bases between the germline ends. This CDR3 comprises 12 residues. Germline values: CDR1 MNHEY, CDR2 SMNVEV (reference sequence). This CDR3 reads CASSRLGETQYF. The CDR3 bases are TGTGCCAGCTCCAGACTAGGAGAGACCCAGTACTTC.

This clone was observed a handful of times. V usage is TRBV2 and J usage is TRBJ2-3; D might be TRBD2 (6 bases). V was clipped by 5 bases and J by 4 bases, with 10 bases between them. Germline V gene data show CDR1 as SNHLY and CDR2 as FYNNEI. This CDR3 has 13 residues. The CDR3 DNA reads TGTGCCAGCAGTCCACCGGGGGCAGATACGCAGTATTTT. This sequence encodes CASSPPGADTQYF.